This T cell receptor beta chain was observed in a study of cytomegalovirus exposure and HLA in healthy donors. Study-wide background: Tens of millions of unique TCRs from HLA-typed donors were held in an early release of data.

Both 60 Vbeta primers and 13 Jbeta primers went into the PCR. Only in-frame clones appear in the TCRdb table, and some are missing; sequencing was by immunoSEQ multiplex PCR. The table lists around 40,000 clones, 70% to 80% of them singletons. The CDR3 is 18 amino acids. Germline assignment: CDR1 SEHNR and CDR2 FQNEAQ (reference sequence). V shed 4 bases, J shed 4 bases, and the junction held 16 bases outside the gene matches. This clone was picked up a small number of times. This clonotype was sampled from a man aged 25-40 years in good health and CMV-seronegative. The specimen was PBMCs. This sequence joins TRBV7-9 and TRBJ1-1; 9 bases map to TRBD1. For the CDR3, the DNA is TGTGCCAGCAGCTCCACAAACATGACAGGGGGACGGGGCACTGAAGCTTTCTTT. It is translated as CASSSTNMTGGRGTEAFF.